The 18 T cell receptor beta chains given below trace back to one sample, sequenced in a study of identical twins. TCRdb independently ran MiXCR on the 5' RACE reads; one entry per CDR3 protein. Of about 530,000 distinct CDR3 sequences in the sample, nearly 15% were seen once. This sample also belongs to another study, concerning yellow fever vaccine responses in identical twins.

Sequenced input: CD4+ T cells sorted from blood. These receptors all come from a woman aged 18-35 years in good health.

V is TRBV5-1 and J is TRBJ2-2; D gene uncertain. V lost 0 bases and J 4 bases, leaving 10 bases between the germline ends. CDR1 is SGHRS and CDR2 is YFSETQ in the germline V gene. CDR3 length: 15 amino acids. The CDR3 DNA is TGCGCCAGCAGCTTGGCTACGGTCGGCACCGGGGAGCTGTTTTTT. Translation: CASSLATVGTGELFF.

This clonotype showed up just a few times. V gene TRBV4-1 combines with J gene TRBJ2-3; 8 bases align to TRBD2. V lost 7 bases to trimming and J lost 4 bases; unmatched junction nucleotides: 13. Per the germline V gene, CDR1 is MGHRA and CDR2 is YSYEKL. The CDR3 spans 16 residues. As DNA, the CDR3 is TGCGCCAGCACCAGCCGGGGAACTAGCGGATCAGATACGCAGTATTTT. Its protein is CASTSRGTSGSDTQYF.

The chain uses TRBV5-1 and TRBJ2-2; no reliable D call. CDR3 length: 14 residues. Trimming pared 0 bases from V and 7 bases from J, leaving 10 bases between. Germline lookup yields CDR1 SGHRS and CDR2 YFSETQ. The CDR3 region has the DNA TGCGCCAGCAGCTTGGGGCTAGACGGCGGGGAGCTGTTTTTT. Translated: CASSLGLDGGELFF.

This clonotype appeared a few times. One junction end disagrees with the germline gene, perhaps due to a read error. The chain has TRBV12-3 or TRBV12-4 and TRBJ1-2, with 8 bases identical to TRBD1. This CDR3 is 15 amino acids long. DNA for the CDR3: TGTGCCAGCAGCTTAGGTCCAGGGGGCGCGGATGGCTACACCTTC. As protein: CASSLGPGGADGYTF.

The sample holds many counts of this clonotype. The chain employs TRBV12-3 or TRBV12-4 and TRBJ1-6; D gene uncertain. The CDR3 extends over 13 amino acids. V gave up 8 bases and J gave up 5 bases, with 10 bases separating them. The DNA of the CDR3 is TGTGCCAGCTCGGTAACTGATAATTCACCCCTCCACTTT. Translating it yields CASSVTDNSPLHF.

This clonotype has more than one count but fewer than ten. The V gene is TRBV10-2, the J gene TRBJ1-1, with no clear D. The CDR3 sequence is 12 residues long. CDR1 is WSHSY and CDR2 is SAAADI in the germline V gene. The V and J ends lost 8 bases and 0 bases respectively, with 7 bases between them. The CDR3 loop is CASGDMNTEAFF. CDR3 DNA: TGCGCCAGCGGGGATATGAACACTGAAGCTTTCTTT.

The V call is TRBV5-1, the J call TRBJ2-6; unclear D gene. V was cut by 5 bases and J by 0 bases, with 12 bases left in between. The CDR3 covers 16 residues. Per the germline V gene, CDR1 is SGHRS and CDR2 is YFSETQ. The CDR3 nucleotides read TGCGCCAGCAGGGCAGTCGAGAGCTCTGGGGCCAACGTCCTGACTTTC. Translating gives CASRAVESSGANVLTF.

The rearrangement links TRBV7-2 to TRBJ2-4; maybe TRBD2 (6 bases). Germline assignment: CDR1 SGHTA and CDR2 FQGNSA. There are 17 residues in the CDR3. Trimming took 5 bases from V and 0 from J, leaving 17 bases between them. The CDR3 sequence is CASSLTEGLLAKNIQYF. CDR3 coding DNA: TGTGCCAGCAGCCTCACAGAGGGACTTCTAGCCAAAAACATTCAGTACTTC. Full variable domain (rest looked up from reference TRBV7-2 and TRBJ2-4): GAGVSQSPSNKVTEKGKDVELRCDPISGHTALYWYRQSLGQGLEFLIYFQGNSAPDKSGLPSDRFSAERTGGSVSTLTIQRTQQEDSAVYLCASSLTEGLLAKNIQYFGAGTRLSVL.

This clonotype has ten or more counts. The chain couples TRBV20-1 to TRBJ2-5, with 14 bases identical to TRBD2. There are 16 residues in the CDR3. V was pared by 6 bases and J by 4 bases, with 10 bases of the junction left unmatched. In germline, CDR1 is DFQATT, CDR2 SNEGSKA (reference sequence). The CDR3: CSAPGTSGGLGETQYF. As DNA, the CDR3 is TGCAGTGCGCCTGGGACTAGCGGGGGTCTGGGAGAGACCCAGTACTTC.

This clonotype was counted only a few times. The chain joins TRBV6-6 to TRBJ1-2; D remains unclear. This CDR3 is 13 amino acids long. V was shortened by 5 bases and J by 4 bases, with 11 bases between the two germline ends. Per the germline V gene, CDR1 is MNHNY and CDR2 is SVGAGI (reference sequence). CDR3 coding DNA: TGTGCCAGCAGTGTTACTGTGTCCTATGGCTACACCTTC. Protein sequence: CASSVTVSYGYTF.

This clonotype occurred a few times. The chain's CDR3 is CSARKGGGETQYF. The DNA of the CDR3 is TGCAGTGCTAGAAAGGGGGGAGGGGAGACCCAGTACTTC. The gene calls are TRBV20-1 and TRBJ2-5; possibly TRBD2 for D (7 bases). The CDR3 is 13 residues long. Germline lookup yields CDR1 DFQATT and CDR2 SNEGSKA (reference sequence). Trimming stripped 2 bases from V and 5 bases from J, with 12 bases between.

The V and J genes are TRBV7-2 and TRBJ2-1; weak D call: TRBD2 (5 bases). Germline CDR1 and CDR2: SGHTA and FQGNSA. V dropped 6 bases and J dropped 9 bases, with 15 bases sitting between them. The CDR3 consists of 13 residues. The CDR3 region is CASSSQEGGEQFF. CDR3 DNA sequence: TGTGCCAGCAGTTCCCAGGAAGGAGGTGAGCAGTTCTTC.

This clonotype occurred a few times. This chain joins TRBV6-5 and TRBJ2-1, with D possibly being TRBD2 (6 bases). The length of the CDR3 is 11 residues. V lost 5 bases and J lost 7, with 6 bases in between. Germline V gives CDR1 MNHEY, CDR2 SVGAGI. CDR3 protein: CASSGGNEQFF. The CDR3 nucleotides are TGTGCCAGCAGTGGGGGGAATGAGCAGTTCTTC.

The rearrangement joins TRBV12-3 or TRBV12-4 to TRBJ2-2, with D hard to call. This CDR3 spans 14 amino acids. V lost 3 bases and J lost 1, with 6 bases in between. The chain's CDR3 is CASSFVGNTGELFF. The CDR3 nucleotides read TGTGCCAGCAGTTTTGTAGGGAACACCGGGGAGCTGTTTTTT.

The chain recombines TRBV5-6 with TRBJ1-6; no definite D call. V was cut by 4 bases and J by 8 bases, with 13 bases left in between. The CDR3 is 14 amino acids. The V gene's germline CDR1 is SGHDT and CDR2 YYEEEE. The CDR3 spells CASSLEGWDSPLHF. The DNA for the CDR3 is TGTGCCAGCAGCCTCGAGGGCTGGGATTCACCCCTCCACTTT. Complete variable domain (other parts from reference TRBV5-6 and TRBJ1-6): DAGVTQSPTHLIKTRGQQVTLRCSPKSGHDTVSWYQQALGQGPQFIFQYYEEEERQRGNFPDRFSGHQFPNYSSELNVNALLLGDSALYLCASSLEGWDSPLHFGNGTRLTVT.

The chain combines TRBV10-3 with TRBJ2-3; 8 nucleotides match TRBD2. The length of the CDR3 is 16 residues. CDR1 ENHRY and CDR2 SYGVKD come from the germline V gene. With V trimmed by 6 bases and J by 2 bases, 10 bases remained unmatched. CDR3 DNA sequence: TGTGCCATCAGCCTGACTAGCGTCCCTTACACAGATACGCAGTATTTT. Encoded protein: CAISLTSVPYTDTQYF.

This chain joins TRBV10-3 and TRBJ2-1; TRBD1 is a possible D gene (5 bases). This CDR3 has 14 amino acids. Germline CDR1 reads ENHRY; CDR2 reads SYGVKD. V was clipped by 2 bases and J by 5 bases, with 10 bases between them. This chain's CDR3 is CAISERSGNNEQFF. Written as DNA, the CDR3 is TGTGCCATCAGTGAGAGGTCAGGGAACAATGAGCAGTTCTTC.

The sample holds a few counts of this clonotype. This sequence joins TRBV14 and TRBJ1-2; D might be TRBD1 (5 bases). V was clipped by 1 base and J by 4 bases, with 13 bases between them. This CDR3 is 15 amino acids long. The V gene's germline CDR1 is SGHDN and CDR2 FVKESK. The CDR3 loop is CASSQGQLLGYGYTF. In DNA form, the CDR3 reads TGTGCCAGCAGCCAAGGACAGCTTCTAGGCTATGGCTACACCTTC.